This TCR beta chain stems from a study of spatial heterogeneity in lung cancer. Whole-study context: Untreated early-stage non-small cell lung cancer patients, over 55 in total, were the donors.

TCRdb re-derived calls from the 5' RACE reads in MiXCR, one entry per CDR3 protein. The sample carries around 98,000 distinct CDR3 sequences, less than 20% recorded once. Time point described: blood at routine non-recurrence follow-up after resection. Whole RNA from tumor, nontumor lung or frozen PBMC was sequenced unsorted. In regard to this clonotype: Its antigen is not known.

Overall study findings and caveats: Detection of ubiquitous tumor TCRs in blood was higher at resection than follow-up.

The germline V gene has CDR1 SQVTM and CDR2 ANQGSEA. The CDR3 is 14 amino acids. The V end lost 7 bases, the J end lost 7 bases, and 19 bases lay between the germline ends. The chain couples TRBV29-1 to TRBJ2-2, with a tentative D call TRBD2 (6 bases). The origin of this receptor is a male donor with early-stage non-small cell lung cancer. The sample was PBMCs, taken at follow-up. CDR3 sequence (DNA): TGCAGCGCCCGCTTAGGGAGGCTAGTCGGGGAGCTGTTTTTT. It yields the protein CSARLGRLVGELFF.